The TCR beta chain described here comes from a study of T cell responses to AZD1222 COVID-19 vaccine. Study-level results: Recipients of AZD1222 seropositive at baseline numbered only 6 or 7.

There are 12 residues in the CDR3. V was shortened by 8 bases and J by 2 bases, with 7 bases between the two germline ends. Concerning this clone: What it binds is not known.

The repertoire was sequenced with immunoSEQ multiplex PCR; TCRdb's copy has only in-frame clones and lacks some. Of under 200,000 clones in the sample, roughly nine tenths were seen once. The sequence was collected from an adult in good health. V usage is TRBV12-3 or TRBV12-4 and J usage is TRBJ1-5, with a possible D match to TRBD1 (5 bases). The material sequenced was peripheral blood, taken on day 0 of AZD1222 vaccination. CDR3 sequence (DNA): TGTGCCAGCCGGGGGGGCAATCAGCCCCAGCATTTT. It is translated as CASRGGNQPQHF.